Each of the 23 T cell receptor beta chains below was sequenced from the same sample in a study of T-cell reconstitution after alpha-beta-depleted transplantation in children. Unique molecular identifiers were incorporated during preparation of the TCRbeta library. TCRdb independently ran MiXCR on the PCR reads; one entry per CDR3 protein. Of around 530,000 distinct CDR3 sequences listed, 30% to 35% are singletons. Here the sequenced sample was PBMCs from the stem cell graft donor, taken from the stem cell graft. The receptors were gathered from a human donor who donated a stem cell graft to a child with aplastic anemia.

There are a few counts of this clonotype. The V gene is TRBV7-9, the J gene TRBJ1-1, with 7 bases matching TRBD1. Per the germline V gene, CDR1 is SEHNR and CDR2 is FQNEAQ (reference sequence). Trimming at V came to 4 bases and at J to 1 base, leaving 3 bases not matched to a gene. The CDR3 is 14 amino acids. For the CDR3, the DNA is TGTGCCAGCAGCTCGGGACAGAAGAACACTGAAGCTTTCTTT. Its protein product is CASSSGQKNTEAFF. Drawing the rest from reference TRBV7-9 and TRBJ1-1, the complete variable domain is DTGVSQNPRHKITKRGQNVTFRCDPISEHNRLYWYRQTLGQGPEFLTYFQNEAQLEKSRLLSDRFSAERPKGSFSTLEIQRTEQGDSAMYLCASSSGQKNTEAFFGQGTRLTVV.

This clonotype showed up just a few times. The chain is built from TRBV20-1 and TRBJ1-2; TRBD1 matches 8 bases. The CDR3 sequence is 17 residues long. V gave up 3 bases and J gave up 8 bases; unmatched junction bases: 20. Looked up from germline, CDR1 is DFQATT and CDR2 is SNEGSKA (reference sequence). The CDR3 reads CSASLRNWAGGLGGYTF. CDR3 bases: TGCAGTGCTAGTTTAAGGAACTGGGCAGGGGGCTTGGGAGGCTACACCTTC.

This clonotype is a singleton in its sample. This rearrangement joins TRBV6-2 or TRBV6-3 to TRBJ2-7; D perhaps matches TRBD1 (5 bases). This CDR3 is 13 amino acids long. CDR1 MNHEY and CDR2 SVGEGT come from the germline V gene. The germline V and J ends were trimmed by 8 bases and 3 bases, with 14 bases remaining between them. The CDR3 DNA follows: TGTGCCAGCCAAACCCCACAGGTCTACGAGCAGTACTTC. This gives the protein CASQTPQVYEQYF.

CDR3 amino acids: CASSHAPGNGYTF. In DNA form, the CDR3 reads TGCGCCAGCAGCCACGCTCCAGGGAATGGCTACACCTTC. The V and J genes are TRBV5-1 and TRBJ1-2; TRBD1 might be the D (5 bases). The CDR3 extends over 13 amino acids. Trimming removed 4 bases from V and 6 bases from J, with 13 bases in between. Germline lookup yields CDR1 SGHRS and CDR2 YFSETQ.

The CDR3 DNA sequence: TGCGCCAGCAGCCAAGATAGCCAGGGGATTTACAATGAGCAGTTCTTC. The encoded protein is CASSQDSQGIYNEQFF. The chain joins TRBV4-3 to TRBJ2-1, with D maybe TRBD1 (6 bases). The germline V gene encodes CDR1 LGHNA and CDR2 YSLEER. Trimming removed 0 bases at V and 4 bases at J, with 13 bases between. The CDR3 is 16 residues long.

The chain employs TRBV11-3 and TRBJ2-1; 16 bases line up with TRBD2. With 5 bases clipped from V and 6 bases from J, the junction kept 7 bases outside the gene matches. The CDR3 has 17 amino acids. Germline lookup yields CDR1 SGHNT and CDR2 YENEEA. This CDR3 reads CASSTGTSGRVRNEQFF. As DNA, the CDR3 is TGTGCCAGCAGCACCGGGACTAGCGGGAGGGTCCGCAATGAGCAGTTCTTC.

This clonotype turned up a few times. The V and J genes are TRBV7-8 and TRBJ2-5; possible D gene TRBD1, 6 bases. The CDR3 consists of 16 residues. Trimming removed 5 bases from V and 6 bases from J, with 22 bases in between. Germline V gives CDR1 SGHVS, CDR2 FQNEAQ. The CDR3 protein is CASSREGLTGRKTQYF. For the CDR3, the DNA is TGTGCCAGCAGCAGAGAGGGGCTAACAGGGAGAAAGACCCAGTACTTC.

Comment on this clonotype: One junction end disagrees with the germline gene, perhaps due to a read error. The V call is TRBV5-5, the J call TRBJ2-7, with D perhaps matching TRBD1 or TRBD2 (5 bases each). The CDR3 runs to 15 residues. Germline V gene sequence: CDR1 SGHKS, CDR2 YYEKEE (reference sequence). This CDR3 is CASSLDPGDLYEQYF. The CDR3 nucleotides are TGCGCCAGCAGCTTGGATCCCGGGGACCTCTACGAGCAGTACTTC.

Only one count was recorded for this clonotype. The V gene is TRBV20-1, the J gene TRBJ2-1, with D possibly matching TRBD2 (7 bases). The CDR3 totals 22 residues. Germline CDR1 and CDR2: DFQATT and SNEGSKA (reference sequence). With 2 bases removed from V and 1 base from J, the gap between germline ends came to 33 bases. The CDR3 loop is CSARKWEVAEGTLAQSYNEQFF. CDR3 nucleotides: TGCAGTGCTAGAAAATGGGAGGTGGCCGAGGGGACACTAGCGCAATCCTACAATGAGCAGTTCTTC.

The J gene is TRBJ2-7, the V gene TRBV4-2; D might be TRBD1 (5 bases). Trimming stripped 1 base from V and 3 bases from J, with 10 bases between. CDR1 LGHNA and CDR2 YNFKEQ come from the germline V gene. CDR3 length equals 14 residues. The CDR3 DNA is TGTGCCAGCAGCCAAGGGGGCAGGGACTACGAGCAGTACTTC. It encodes CASSQGGRDYEQYF.

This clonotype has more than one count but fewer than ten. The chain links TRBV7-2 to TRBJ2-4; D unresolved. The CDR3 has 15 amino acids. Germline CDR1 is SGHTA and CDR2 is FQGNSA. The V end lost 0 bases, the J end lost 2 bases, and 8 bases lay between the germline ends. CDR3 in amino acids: CASSLAASSKNIQYF. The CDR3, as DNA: TGTGCCAGCAGCTTAGCGGCTAGTTCCAAAAACATTCAGTACTTC.

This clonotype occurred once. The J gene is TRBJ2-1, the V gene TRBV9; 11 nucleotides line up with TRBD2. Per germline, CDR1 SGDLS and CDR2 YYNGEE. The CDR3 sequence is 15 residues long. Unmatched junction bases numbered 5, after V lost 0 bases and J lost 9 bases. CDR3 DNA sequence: TGTGCCAGCAGCGTAGTACTAGCGGGAGTCGGTGAGCAGTTCTTC. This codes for CASSVVLAGVGEQFF.

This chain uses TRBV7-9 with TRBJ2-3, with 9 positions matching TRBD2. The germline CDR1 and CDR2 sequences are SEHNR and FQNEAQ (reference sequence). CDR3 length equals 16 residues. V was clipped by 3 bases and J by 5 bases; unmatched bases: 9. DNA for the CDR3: TGTGCCAGCAGCTTCACGGCGGGAGGGCCGGGAGATACGCAGTATTTT. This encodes CASSFTAGGPGDTQYF.

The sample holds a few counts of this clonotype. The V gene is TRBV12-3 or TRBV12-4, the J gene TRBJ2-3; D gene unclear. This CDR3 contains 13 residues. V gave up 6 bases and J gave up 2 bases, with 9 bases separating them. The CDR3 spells CASRTGFTDTQYF. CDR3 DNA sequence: TGTGCCAGCAGGACTGGTTTCACAGATACGCAGTATTTT.

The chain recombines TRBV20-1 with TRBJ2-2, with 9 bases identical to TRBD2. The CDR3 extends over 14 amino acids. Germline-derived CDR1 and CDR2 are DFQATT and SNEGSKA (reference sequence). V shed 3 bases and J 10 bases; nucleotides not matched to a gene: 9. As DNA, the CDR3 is TGCAGTGCTAGCATGGTAGCGGGAGCCCAGGAGCTGTTTTTT. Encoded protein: CSASMVAGAQELFF.

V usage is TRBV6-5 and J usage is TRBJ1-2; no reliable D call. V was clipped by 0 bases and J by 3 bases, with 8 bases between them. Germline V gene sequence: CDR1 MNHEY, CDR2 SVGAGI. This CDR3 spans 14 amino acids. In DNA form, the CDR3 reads TGTGCCAGCAGTTACTCAGCAGGAGACTATGGCTACACCTTC. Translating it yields CASSYSAGDYGYTF.

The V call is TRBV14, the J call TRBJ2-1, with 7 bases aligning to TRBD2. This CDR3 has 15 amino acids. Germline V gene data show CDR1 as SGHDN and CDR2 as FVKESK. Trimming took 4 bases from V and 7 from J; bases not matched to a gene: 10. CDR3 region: CASSLEAGGSNEQFF. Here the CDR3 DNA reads TGTGCCAGCAGCCTCGAGGCGGGCGGGAGTAATGAGCAGTTCTTC.

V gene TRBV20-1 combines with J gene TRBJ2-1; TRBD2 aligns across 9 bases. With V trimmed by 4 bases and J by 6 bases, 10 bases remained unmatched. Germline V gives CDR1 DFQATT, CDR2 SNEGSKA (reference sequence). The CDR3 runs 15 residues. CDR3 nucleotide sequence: TGCAGTGCTACCCCGACGGGACTAGCCACCAATGAGCAGTTCTTC. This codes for CSATPTGLATNEQFF.

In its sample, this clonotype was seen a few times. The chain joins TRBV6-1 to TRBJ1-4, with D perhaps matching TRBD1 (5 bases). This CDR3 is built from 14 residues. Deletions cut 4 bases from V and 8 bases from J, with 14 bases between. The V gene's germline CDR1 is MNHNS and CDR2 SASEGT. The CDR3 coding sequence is TGTGCCAGCAGTGTCGACAGAATAAGAGAAAAACTGTTTTTT. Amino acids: CASSVDRIREKLFF.

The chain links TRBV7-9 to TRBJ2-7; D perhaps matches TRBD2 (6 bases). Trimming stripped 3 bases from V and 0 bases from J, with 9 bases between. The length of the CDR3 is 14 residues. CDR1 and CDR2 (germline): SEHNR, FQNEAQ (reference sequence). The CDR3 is CASSFRGDSYEQYV. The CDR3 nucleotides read TGTGCCAGCAGCTTTCGCGGGGACTCCTACGAGCAGTACGTC.

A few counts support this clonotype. As DNA, the CDR3 is TGCGCCAGCAGCTTCGACGGGGCGAACGAGCAGTACTTC. The encoded protein is CASSFDGANEQYF. The rearrangement joins TRBV5-1 to TRBJ2-7; D may correspond to TRBD1 or TRBD2 (5 bases each). V was trimmed by 2 bases and J by 5 bases, leaving 11 bases between them. CDR1 is SGHRS and CDR2 is YFSETQ in the germline V gene. The length of the CDR3 is 13 residues.

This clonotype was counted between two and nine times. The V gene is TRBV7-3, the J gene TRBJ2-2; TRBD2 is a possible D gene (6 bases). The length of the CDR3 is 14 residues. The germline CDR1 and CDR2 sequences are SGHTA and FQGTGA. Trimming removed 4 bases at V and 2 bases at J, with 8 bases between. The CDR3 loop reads CASSSEGNTGELFF. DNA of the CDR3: TGTGCCAGCAGCTCGGAGGGAAACACCGGGGAGCTGTTTTTT.

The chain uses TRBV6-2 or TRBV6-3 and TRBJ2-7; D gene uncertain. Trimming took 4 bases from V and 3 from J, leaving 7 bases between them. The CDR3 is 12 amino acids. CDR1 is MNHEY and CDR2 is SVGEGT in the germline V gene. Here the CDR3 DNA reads TGTGCCAGCAGTTGTCCCGTCTACGAGCAGTACGTC. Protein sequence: CASSCPVYEQYV.